The sequence of this T cell receptor beta chain was determined in a study of technical replicates of blood from several donors listed by TCRdb under 2017. Regarding this clone: It has no known antigen specificity. Per-nucleotide qualities are absent, and no much larger clonotype sits a single base away.

Per the germline V gene, LGHNA is the CDR1 and YSLEER is the CDR2. Clipping removes 1 base from V and 4 bases from J, with 11 as the unmatched junction base count. The CDR3, from cysteine to phenylalanine, totals 18 residues. Only the CDR3 portion is preserved as DNA: 54 bases, with reading frame beginning at the first base. Libraries were constructed by the immunoSEQ multiplex PCR assay. The source is immuneACCESS, and TCRdb retained only in-frame sequences with V and J called. Part of the clones is not carried over; for the studies checked, unresolved V genes explain less than half of this, and the remainder is unexplained. The sample table lists some 79,000 clones, 75% to 95% of them with a count of one. Jointly, the top ten make up about 0.4% of the sample.

Sequenced material: T cells isolated from PBMCs. The clonotype was recovered from a human donor in good health. Some clones in this sample may be carry-over from other donors' samples. Recombination joined TRBV4-3 with TRBJ2-5, with TRBD2 matching 11 junction bases. The nucleotide sequence is given as TGCGCCAGCAGCCAAGGGGTAGCGGGAGGGCTAGCTGGAGAGACCCAGTACTTC. This is translated as CASSQGVAGGLAGETQYF.